The source of this T cell receptor (beta chain) is a study of blood T cell repertoires in COVID-19. This clone came up a few times. V lost 0 bases and J lost 4, with 15 bases in between. CDR3 length: 16 residues. Germline loops: CDR1 KGHSY, CDR2 FQNENV. Only in-frame clones appear in the TCRdb table, and some are missing; sequencing was by immunoSEQ multiplex PCR. The repertoire has 29,000 or so clones, around four fifths of them found once; the top ten carry more than 7.5%. The sample was peripheral blood. The rearrangement links TRBV16 to TRBJ1-2; no clear D. The TCR was taken from a woman in her seventies with active or convalescent COVID-19. The CDR3 protein is CASSQSLRGDGYGYTF. The CDR3 DNA follows: TGTGCCAGCAGCCAATCGCTTCGGGGTGACGGCTATGGCTACACCTTC.